The 7 T cell receptor beta chains in this list originate from one sample, sequenced in a study of human T cells and chemical hapten exposure. Time point meaning: healthy volunteer bleed at 2 weeks. Whole blood, unfractionated, served as the material for total RNA extraction. A single record per CDR3 protein comes from TCRdb applying MiXCR to the RACE reads. This sample has roughly 100,000 distinct CDR3 sequences; about 10% occur once, and the top ten carry around 3%. The sequencing input was whole blood. The receptors shown here come from a female donor in good health. Some clones in this sample may be carry-over from other donors' samples.

This clonotype has only a few counts. The chain joins TRBV12-3 or TRBV12-4 to TRBJ1-2; D is unclear. V lost 2 bases to trimming and J lost 5 bases, with 12 bases between them. This CDR3 has 14 residues. In DNA, the CDR3 is TGTGCCAGCAGTTTACGTTCCCAGTCTTATGGCTACACCTTC. Translation gives CASSLRSQSYGYTF.

This clonotype was recorded at least ten times. The J gene is TRBJ2-3, the V gene TRBV7-3; D remains unclear. From germline, CDR1 is SGHTA and CDR2 FQGTGA. This CDR3 contains 15 residues. V was shortened by 1 base and J by 5 bases, with 13 bases between the two germline ends. CDR3 bases: TGTGCCAGCAGCTTAATCTGGTCTCCGAGAGATACGCAGTATTTT. As protein: CASSLIWSPRDTQYF.

This clonotype was seen only a few times. The chain joins TRBV28 to TRBJ2-7; a possible D gene is TRBD1 (5 bases). Germline values: CDR1 MDHEN, CDR2 SYDVKM. V lost 7 bases and J lost 3, with 10 bases in between. The CDR3 runs 12 residues. CDR3 in amino acids: CASTLGDYEQYF. DNA for the CDR3: TGTGCCAGCACCCTAGGGGACTACGAGCAGTACTTC.

The chain combines TRBV29-1 with TRBJ2-2; D remains ambiguous. The germline gives CDR1 SQVTM, CDR2 ANQGSEA. V lost 1 base, J lost 6 bases, and 6 bases lay in between. The CDR3 is 12 residues long. The CDR3 region has the DNA TGCAGCGTTGAAGGGACCTCCGGGGAGCTGTTTTTT. This encodes CSVEGTSGELFF.

The sample holds many counts of this clonotype. V gene TRBV28 combines with J gene TRBJ2-7; 11 bases match TRBD2. The CDR3 is 12 amino acids. Germline CDR1 reads MDHEN; CDR2 reads SYDVKM. Germline trimming cut 11 bases from V and 3 bases from J; bases unmatched to any gene: 3. CDR3 region: CASSGRFYEQYF. CDR3 bases: TGTGCCTCTAGCGGGAGGTTCTACGAGCAGTACTTC.

This clonotype was seen many times. The CDR3 DNA reads as TGTGCCAGCAGAGTGAGCCCATGGACTAGCGGGAGCACAGATACGCAGTATTTT. Its protein product is CASRVSPWTSGSTDTQYF. The V and J genes are TRBV7-2 and TRBJ2-3; 11 bases match TRBD2. V lost 6 bases and J lost 0; bases outside the gene matches: 11. The CDR3 runs 18 residues. Germline CDR1 SGHTA, CDR2 FQGNSA.

This clonotype was counted many times. The chain has TRBV4-3 and TRBJ2-1; D uncertain. Germline lookup yields CDR1 LGHNA and CDR2 YSLEER. This CDR3 spans 16 amino acids. With 0 bases removed from V and 2 bases from J, the gap between germline ends came to 11 bases. The CDR3 spells CASSQEVRPPYNEQFF. The CDR3 nucleotides read TGCGCCAGCAGCCAAGAGGTCAGGCCGCCCTACAATGAGCAGTTCTTC.